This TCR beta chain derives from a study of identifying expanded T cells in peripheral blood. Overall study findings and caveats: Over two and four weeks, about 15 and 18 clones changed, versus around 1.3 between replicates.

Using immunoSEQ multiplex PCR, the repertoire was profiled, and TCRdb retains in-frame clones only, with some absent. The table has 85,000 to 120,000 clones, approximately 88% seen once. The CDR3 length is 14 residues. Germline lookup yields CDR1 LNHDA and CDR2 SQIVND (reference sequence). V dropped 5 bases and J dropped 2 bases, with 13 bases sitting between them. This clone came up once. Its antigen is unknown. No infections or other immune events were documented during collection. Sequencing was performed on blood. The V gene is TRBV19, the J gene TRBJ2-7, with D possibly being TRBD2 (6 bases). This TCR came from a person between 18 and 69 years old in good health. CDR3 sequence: CASSPVGGTYEQYF. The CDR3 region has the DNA TGTGCCAGTAGTCCCGTGGGGGGAACCTACGAGCAGTACTTC.